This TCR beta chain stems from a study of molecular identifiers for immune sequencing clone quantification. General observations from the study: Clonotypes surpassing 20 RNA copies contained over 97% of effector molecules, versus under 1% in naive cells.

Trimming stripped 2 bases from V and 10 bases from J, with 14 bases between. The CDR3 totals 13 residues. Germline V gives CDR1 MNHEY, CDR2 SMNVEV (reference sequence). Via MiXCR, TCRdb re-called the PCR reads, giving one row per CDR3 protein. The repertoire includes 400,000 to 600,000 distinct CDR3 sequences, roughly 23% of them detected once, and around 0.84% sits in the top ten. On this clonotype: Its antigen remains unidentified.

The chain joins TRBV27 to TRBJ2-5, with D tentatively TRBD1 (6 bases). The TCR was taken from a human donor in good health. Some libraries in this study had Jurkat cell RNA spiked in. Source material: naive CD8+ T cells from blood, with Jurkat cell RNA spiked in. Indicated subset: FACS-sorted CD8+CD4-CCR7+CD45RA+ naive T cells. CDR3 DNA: TGTGCCAGCAGTTTAGGGGGCATTGGGGACCAGTACTTC. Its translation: CASSLGGIGDQYF.